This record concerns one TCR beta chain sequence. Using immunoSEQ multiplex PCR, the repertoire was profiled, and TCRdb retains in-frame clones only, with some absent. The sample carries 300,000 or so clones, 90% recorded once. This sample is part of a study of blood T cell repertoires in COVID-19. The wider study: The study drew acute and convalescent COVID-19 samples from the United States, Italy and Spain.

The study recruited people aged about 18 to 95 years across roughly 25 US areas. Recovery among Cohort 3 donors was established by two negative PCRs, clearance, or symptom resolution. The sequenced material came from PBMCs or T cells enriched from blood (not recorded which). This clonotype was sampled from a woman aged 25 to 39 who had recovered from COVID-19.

CDR3 region: CASSPGQSEKLFF. In DNA form, the CDR3 reads TGTGCCAGCTCACCAGGGCAGTCGGAAAAACTGTTTTTT. The chain is built from TRBV18 and TRBJ1-4; no reliable D call. The CDR3 runs 13 residues. Germline V gene lookup returns CDR1 KGHSH and CDR2 LQKENI. Between the trimmed V and J ends, which lost 2 bases and 8 bases, there was a span of 9 bases.